Below, 22 T cell receptor beta chains from the same sample are listed, as sequenced in a study of blood T cell repertoires in COVID-19. The assay was immunoSEQ multiplex PCR, and TCRdb's table has in-frame clones only and misses some. The top ten clones hold under 3.5% of a sample with approximately 170,000 clones, around 67% of them seen once. The sample comprised peripheral blood. Receptor source: a woman older than 75 with acute or convalescent COVID-19.

This chain connects TRBV11-2 to TRBJ2-1; TRBD2 agrees at 10 bases. CDR3 length equals 15 residues. J gave up 4 bases and V 5 bases, and 5 bases lay outside the gene matches. CDR1 and CDR2 (germline): SGHAT, FQNNGV. The CDR3 region has the DNA TGTGCCAGCAGCCTTACTAGCGGGACGTACAATGAGCAGTTCTTC. It yields the protein CASSLTSGTYNEQFF.

V is TRBV18 and J is TRBJ2-1, with D tentatively TRBD2 (6 bases). Trimming removed 3 bases at V and 6 bases at J, with 15 bases between. The CDR3 spans 15 residues. The germline gives CDR1 KGHSH, CDR2 LQKENI. The CDR3 loop is CASSPTSSPGNEQFF. The CDR3 DNA sequence: TGTGCCAGCTCACCCACTAGCTCTCCCGGCAATGAGCAGTTCTTC.

V and J are TRBV5-4 and TRBJ2-3, with 9 bases fitting TRBD1. With V trimmed by 0 bases and J by 7 bases, 6 bases remained unmatched. This CDR3 spans 15 amino acids. CDR1 is SGHNT and CDR2 is YYREEE in the germline V gene (reference sequence). The CDR3 is CASSLAGTGLHTQYF. CDR3 sequence (DNA): TGTGCCAGCAGCTTGGCCGGGACAGGGCTGCATACGCAGTATTTT.

The gene calls are TRBV19 and TRBJ1-6; the match to TRBD1 covers 7 bases. The CDR3 contains 12 residues. The V gene's germline CDR1 is LNHDA and CDR2 SQIVND (reference sequence). The CDR3 nucleotides read TGTGCTTGCAAGCAGGGGGGCGGACCCCTCCACTTT. Translation: CACKQGGGPLHF.

V gene TRBV6-5 combines with J gene TRBJ1-6; no firm D call. Germline CDR1 and CDR2: MNHEY and SVGAGI. This CDR3 has 13 amino acids. The V end was cut by 0 bases, the J end by 12 bases, with 9 bases between. CDR3 nucleotides: TGTGCCAGCAGTTACTCGAGAGCCCGACCCCTCCACTTT. As protein: CASSYSRARPLHF.

This chain joins TRBV20-1 and TRBJ1-1; D unclear. V gave up 3 bases and J gave up 3 bases, with 14 bases separating them. Germline-derived CDR1 and CDR2 are DFQATT and SNEGSKA (reference sequence). This CDR3 has 14 residues. This CDR3 reads CSASWAVWDTEAFF. In DNA, the CDR3 is TGCAGTGCTAGTTGGGCAGTCTGGGACACTGAAGCTTTCTTT.

This chain joins TRBV27 and TRBJ2-2; 8 nucleotides agree with TRBD2. Germline lookup yields CDR1 MNHEY and CDR2 SMNVEV (reference sequence). Germline trimming cut 5 bases from V and 6 bases from J; bases unmatched to any gene: 8. The CDR3 sequence is 15 residues long. This CDR3 reads CASSPSGSLAGELFF. The DNA for the CDR3 is TGTGCCAGCAGTCCAAGCGGGAGTTTGGCCGGGGAGCTGTTTTTT.

The genes are TRBV7-9 and TRBJ2-6, with 7 bases aligning to TRBD1. The V and J ends lost 5 bases and 0 bases, in that order; junction bases with no gene match: 10. Looked up from germline, CDR1 is SEHNR and CDR2 is FQNEAQ (reference sequence). The CDR3 is 18 amino acids. The CDR3 loop is CASSRTGTVGSGANVLTF. The CDR3 nucleotides read TGTGCCAGCAGCCGTACTGGGACAGTGGGCTCTGGGGCCAACGTCCTGACTTTC.

This sequence joins TRBV7-2 and TRBJ2-3; 10 bases map to TRBD1. V lost 4 bases to trimming and J lost 3 bases; unmatched junction nucleotides: 1. Germline CDR1 SGHTA, CDR2 FQGNSA. CDR3 size: 14 residues. The CDR3 DNA reads as TGTGCCAGCAGCTCGGGACAGGGGACAGATACGCAGTATTTT. Translation gives CASSSGQGTDTQYF. Complete variable domain (other parts from reference TRBV7-2 and TRBJ2-3): GAGVSQSPSNKVTEKGKDVELRCDPISGHTALYWYRQSLGQGLEFLIYFQGNSAPDKSGLPSDRFSAERTGGSVSTLTIQRTQQEDSAVYLCASSSGQGTDTQYFGPGTRLTVL.

This chain connects TRBV7-2 to TRBJ2-1; 10 positions agree with TRBD1. The CDR3 runs to 15 residues. V lost 6 bases, J lost 2 bases, and 4 bases stayed unmatched. In germline, CDR1 is SGHTA, CDR2 FQGNSA. CDR3: CASRSGTGAYNEQFF. CDR3 in DNA: TGTGCCAGCAGGTCCGGGACAGGGGCCTACAATGAGCAGTTCTTC.

The chain carries TRBV7-9 and TRBJ2-1; 9 bases map to TRBD2. The germline CDR1 and CDR2 sequences are SEHNR and FQNEAQ (reference sequence). Trimming cost V 5 bases and J 1 base; bases outside gene matches: 15. This CDR3 comprises 19 residues. CDR3 sequence reads: CASSPRPNPGLASYNEQFF. The CDR3 nucleotides read TGTGCCAGCAGCCCCCGCCCAAATCCGGGACTAGCATCCTACAATGAGCAGTTCTTC.

This chain connects TRBV24-1 to TRBJ2-3, with 7 bases aligning to TRBD1. The CDR3 has 14 amino acids. CDR1 and CDR2 from the germline V gene are KGHDR and SFDVKD. J was trimmed by 0 bases and V by 9 bases; bases with no gene match: 5. The CDR3 is CATQTGQSTDTQYF. DNA for the CDR3: TGTGCCACCCAAACGGGACAGAGCACAGATACGCAGTATTTT.

This clone has just a few counts. This chain joins TRBV10-1 and TRBJ2-3; D not certain. Germline lookup yields CDR1 WNHNN and CDR2 SYGVQD (reference sequence). The CDR3 contains 15 residues. The V end was cut by 0 bases, the J end by 2 bases, with 9 bases between. The DNA for the CDR3 is TGCGCCAGCAGTGAGTCGATGGCACCCACAGATACGCAGTATTTT. Translated, it gives CASSESMAPTDTQYF.

J is TRBJ2-7 and V is TRBV6-7, with 15 bases lining up with TRBD2. TRBV6-7 falls under the ORF class, with uncertain function. This CDR3 is 18 amino acids long. V trimming: 2 bases; J trimming: 3 bases; junction bases outside the gene matches: 8. The CDR3 DNA follows: TGTGCCAGCAGTTACCAAGGACTAGCGGGAGGGCCCTTCTACGAGCAGTACTTC. Its translation is CASSYQGLAGGPFYEQYF.

The CDR3 region is CASSESQDYGYTF. The CDR3 DNA follows: TGTGCCAGCAGTGAATCCCAGGACTATGGCTACACCTTC. The chain recombines TRBV6-1 with TRBJ1-2; D gene uncertain. Trimming cost V 2 bases and J 3 bases, with 7 bases left between them. The CDR3 covers 13 residues. CDR1 is MNHNS and CDR2 is SASEGT in the germline V gene.

The rearrangement uses TRBV18 and TRBJ2-2; 8 nucleotides match TRBD1. The V and J ends lost 8 bases and 1 base, in that order; junction bases with no gene match: 15. Per the germline V gene, CDR1 is KGHSH and CDR2 is LQKENI. This CDR3 is 18 amino acids long. In nucleotides, the CDR3 is TGTGCCAGCCTCCAACCGAAGCCGGGACAGGTGAACACCGGGGAGCTGTTTTTT. Protein: CASLQPKPGQVNTGELFF.

This chain joins TRBV4-2 and TRBJ2-5; 11 bases are shared with TRBD2. The CDR3 runs 17 residues. CDR1 and CDR2 from the germline V gene are LGHNA and YNFKEQ. The junction had 5 bases not matched to a gene; V was cut back by 1 base and J by 1 base. CDR3 protein: CASSQGPGTSGQETQYF. In DNA form, the CDR3 reads TGTGCCAGCAGCCAAGGACCCGGGACTAGCGGCCAAGAGACCCAGTACTTC.

This clone was detected once. CDR3 residues: CASSLLTMSSPLHF. CDR3 nucleotides: TGTGCCAGCAGCTTGTTAACCATGAGTTCACCCCTCCACTTT. This rearrangement joins TRBV5-6 to TRBJ1-6; no clear D gene. The germline gives CDR1 SGHDT, CDR2 YYEEEE. The CDR3 is 14 amino acids. The V gene lost 1 base and the J gene lost 9 bases, with 11 bases spanning the gap.

The chain couples TRBV7-6 to TRBJ2-2; possible D gene TRBD2, 7 bases. CDR3 length: 14 amino acids. Germline values: CDR1 SGHVS, CDR2 FNYEAQ. Trimming cost V 5 bases and J 13 bases, with 20 bases left between them. CDR3 sequence: CASSLGGGSEGLFF. The CDR3 nucleotides are TGTGCCAGCAGCCTCGGGGGCGGGAGTGAGGGGCTGTTTTTT. The full variable domain, its missing parts supplied by reference TRBV7-6 and TRBJ2-2, is GAGVSQSPRYKVTKRGQDVALRCDPISGHVSLYWYRQALGQGPEFLTYFNYEAQQDKSGLPNDRFSAERPEGSISTLTIQRTEQRDSAMYRCASSLGGGSEGLFFGEGSRLTVL.

The V gene is TRBV27, the J gene TRBJ2-1, with TRBD2 matching 7 bases. The CDR3 consists of 15 residues. With 5 bases clipped from V and 3 bases from J, the junction kept 7 bases outside the gene matches. Germline V gives CDR1 MNHEY, CDR2 SMNVEV (reference sequence). The CDR3 reads CASSPLGGSYNEQFF. The DNA for the CDR3 is TGTGCCAGCAGTCCCCTCGGCGGGAGCTACAATGAGCAGTTCTTC.

The chain joins TRBV6-5 to TRBJ1-1, with D perhaps TRBD1 (5 bases). In germline, CDR1 is MNHEY, CDR2 SVGAGI. Trimming cost V 0 bases and J 2 bases, with 13 bases left between them. This CDR3 has 16 amino acids. Here the CDR3 reads CASSYSGRGANTEAFF. The DNA for the CDR3 is TGTGCCAGCAGTTACTCTGGGAGGGGCGCAAACACTGAAGCTTTCTTT.

This rearrangement joins TRBV6-1 to TRBJ2-3, with 8 bases aligning to TRBD2. Per the germline V gene, CDR1 is MNHNS and CDR2 is SASEGT. This CDR3 is 15 amino acids long. V lost 3 bases, J lost 3 bases, and 5 bases stayed unmatched. The CDR3 loop is CASSEAGGVTDTQYF. CDR3 nucleotides: TGTGCCAGCAGTGAGGCGGGAGGAGTGACAGATACGCAGTATTTT.